This TCR beta chain was recorded in a study of a mutant IDH1 vaccine in newly diagnosed glioma. Across the study: The sex distribution of treated patients was 62.5% male and roughly 40% female, with a mean age of 40.4 years. Patients previously underwent radiotherapy, temozolomide, or both, and most underwent both.

The CDR3 is made up of 14 amino acids. V was shortened by 2 bases and J by 3 bases, with 12 bases between the two germline ends. Germline CDR1 SGHRS, CDR2 YFSETQ. This table comes from immunoSEQ multiplex PCR, and its TCRdb copy is limited to in-frame clones, with some not included. This table has about 56,000 clones, roughly 87% appearing once. Time point: week 47, end of study. In the vaccine, a single dose held 300 ug of the mutant IDH1 20-mer peptide, along with topical imiquimod. In regard to this clone: Its antigen remains unknown.

The receptor's source is a woman between 45 and 60 years old with glioma. This sequence joins TRBV5-1 and TRBJ2-7, with D possibly being TRBD1 (6 bases). Sample: PBMCs, taken from a glioma patient whose treatment included an IDH1 peptide vaccine. The CDR3 region is CASSLRTGHYEQYF. The CDR3 region has the DNA TGCGCCAGCAGCTTAAGGACGGGACACTACGAGCAGTACTTC.